This TCR beta chain was sequenced for a study of cytomegalovirus exposure and HLA in healthy donors. Across the whole study: Genetic ancestry analysis placed around four fifths of the approximately 400 donors that were genotyped in the Caucasian-associated cluster. Study results and limitations: In a later analysis, most CMV-associated TCR beta chains appeared HLA-restricted. A missense DCLRE1C variant was associated with V- and J-gene trimming of TCR beta chains in a later analysis, and an independent cohort replicated the association. A later analysis showed HLA-associated TCR beta chains outstripping equally common others in clonal expansion.

Points on this clone: No antigen is known for it.

The V end lost 1 base, the J end lost 0 bases, and 8 bases lay between the germline ends. The CDR3 sequence is 15 residues long. Germline CDR1 is SGHDT and CDR2 is YYEEEE. Amplification used 60 Vbeta primers and 13 Jbeta primers. Assay: immunoSEQ multiplex PCR; the TCRdb copy retains only in-frame clones and omits some. Of 150,000 to 200,000 clones listed, approximately 79% were seen once; the top ten hold approximately 2.2%. This TCR was recovered from a male donor in good health and CMV-seronegative. The chain has TRBV5-6 and TRBJ1-5; no clear D. Sequenced sample: PBMCs. The CDR3: CASSLNGISNQPQHF. The CDR3 DNA is TGTGCCAGCAGCTTGAACGGGATTAGCAATCAGCCCCAGCATTTT.